This TCR beta chain was retrieved from a study of human T cells and chemical hapten exposure. Overall study: TCR yields per sample varied mostly from small pooled library volume differences. General study findings and limits: No alteration of TCRs above 1 in 1000 frequency was seen with DPC sensitization.

The library attached unique molecular identifiers to individual cDNA molecules. In the original analysis: There were a median of approximately 100,000 TCRs per sample, with a range from roughly 20,000 to 690,600. TCRdb analysed the RACE reads with MiXCR anew, one entry per CDR3 protein. The V and J calls were not made by the authors but by TCRdb's processing. The sample lists over 100,000 distinct CDR3 sequences, more than 7.5% occurring once. The time point: healthy volunteer bleed at 2 weeks. Unfractionated whole blood yielded the extracted total RNA. The CDR3 loop spans 12 amino acids. CDR1 and CDR2 (germline): SGHNT, YYREEE (reference sequence). V lost 4 bases, J lost 10 bases, and 14 bases lay in between. About this clonotype itself: The target antigen is unknown.

This TCR came from a male donor in good health. Some clones in this sample may be carry-over from other donors' samples. V gene TRBV5-4 combines with J gene TRBJ1-1, with D possibly being TRBD1 (5 bases). Source material: whole blood. The CDR3 reads CASSRDGVGAFF. The CDR3 nucleotides read TGTGCCAGCAGCCGGGACGGGGTTGGAGCTTTCTTT.